This entry concerns a single T cell receptor beta chain. Antigen specificity is unknown. The data originate from a study of T cells in localized non-small cell lung cancer. Study-wide points: Elevated blood T cell density was associated with longer overall survival. Turning up in adjacent lung were a median about 56 of the top 100 tumor clones.

In germline, CDR1 is MNHNS, CDR2 SASEGT. The CDR3 sequence is 13 residues long. The V gene lost 8 bases and the J gene lost 2 bases, with 12 bases spanning the gap. Assay used: immunoSEQ multiplex PCR; TCRdb lists only in-frame clones, some missing. This sample has more than 20,000 clones; about 86% occur once, and the top ten carry roughly 13%. This receptor was taken from a female donor aged 60 or older with stage I lung adenocarcinoma. The chain joins TRBV6-1 to TRBJ1-2, with D unclear. The source was peripheral blood, collected before any cancer treatment. The CDR3, as DNA: TGTGCCAGCCGACTCAGGCAGAACTATGGCTACACCTTC. Protein product: CASRLRQNYGYTF.